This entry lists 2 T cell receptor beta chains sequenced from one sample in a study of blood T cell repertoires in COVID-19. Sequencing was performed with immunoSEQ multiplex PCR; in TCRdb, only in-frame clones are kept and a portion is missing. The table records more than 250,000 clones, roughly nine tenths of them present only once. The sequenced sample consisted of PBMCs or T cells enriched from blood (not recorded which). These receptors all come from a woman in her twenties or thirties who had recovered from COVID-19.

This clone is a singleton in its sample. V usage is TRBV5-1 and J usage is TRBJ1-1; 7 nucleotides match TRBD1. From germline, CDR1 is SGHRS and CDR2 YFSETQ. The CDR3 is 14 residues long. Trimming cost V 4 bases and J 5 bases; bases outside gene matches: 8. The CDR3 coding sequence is TGCGCCAGCAGCCTAACAGGGGTGCAAACTGAAGCTTTCTTT. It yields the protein CASSLTGVQTEAFF.

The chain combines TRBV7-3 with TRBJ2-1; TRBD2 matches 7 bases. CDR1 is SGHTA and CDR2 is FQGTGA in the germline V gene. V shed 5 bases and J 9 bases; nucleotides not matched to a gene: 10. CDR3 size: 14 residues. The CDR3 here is CASSPRGGRVEQFF. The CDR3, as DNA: TGTGCCAGCAGCCCCCGCGGGGGAAGGGTTGAGCAGTTCTTC.